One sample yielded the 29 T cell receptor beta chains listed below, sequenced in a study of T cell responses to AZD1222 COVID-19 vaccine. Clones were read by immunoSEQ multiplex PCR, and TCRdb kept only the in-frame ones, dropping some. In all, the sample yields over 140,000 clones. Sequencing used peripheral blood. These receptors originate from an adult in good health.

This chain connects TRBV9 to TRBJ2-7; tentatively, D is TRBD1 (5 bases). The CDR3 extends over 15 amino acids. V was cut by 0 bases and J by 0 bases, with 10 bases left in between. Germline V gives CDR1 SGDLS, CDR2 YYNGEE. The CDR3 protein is CASSVAGSGSYEQYF. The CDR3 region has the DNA TGTGCCAGCAGCGTAGCAGGGTCAGGCTCCTACGAGCAGTACTTC.

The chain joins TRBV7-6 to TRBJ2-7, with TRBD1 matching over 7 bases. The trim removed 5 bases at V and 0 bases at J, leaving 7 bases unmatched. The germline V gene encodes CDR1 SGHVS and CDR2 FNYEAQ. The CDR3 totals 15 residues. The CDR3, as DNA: TGTGCCAGCAGCGCCCGGGACAGCAGCTCCTACGAGCAGTACTTC. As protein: CASSARDSSSYEQYF.

The CDR3 loop is CAWRGNGYTF. The CDR3 coding sequence is TGTGCCTGGAGGGGGAATGGCTACACCTTC. The J gene is TRBJ1-2, the V gene TRBV30; D call uncertain. CDR3 length: 10 amino acids. Germline-derived CDR1 and CDR2 are GTSNPN and SVGIG (reference sequence). The V end was cut by 3 bases, the J end by 6 bases, with 5 bases between.

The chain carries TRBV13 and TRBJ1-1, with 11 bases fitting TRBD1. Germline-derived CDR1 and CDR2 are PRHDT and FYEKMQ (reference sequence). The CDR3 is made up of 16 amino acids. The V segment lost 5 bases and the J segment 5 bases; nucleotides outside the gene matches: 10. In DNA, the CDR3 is TGTGCCAGCAGCCCCCGGACAGGGGGCTTGGATACTGAAGCTTTCTTT. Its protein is CASSPRTGGLDTEAFF.

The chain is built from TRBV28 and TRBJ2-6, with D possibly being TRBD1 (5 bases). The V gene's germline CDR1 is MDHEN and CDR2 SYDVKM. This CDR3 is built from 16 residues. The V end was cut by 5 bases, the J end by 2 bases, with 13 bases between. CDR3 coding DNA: TGTGCCAGCAGTGCCCCCAAAGGGGCTGGGGCCAACGTCCTGACTTTC. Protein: CASSAPKGAGANVLTF.

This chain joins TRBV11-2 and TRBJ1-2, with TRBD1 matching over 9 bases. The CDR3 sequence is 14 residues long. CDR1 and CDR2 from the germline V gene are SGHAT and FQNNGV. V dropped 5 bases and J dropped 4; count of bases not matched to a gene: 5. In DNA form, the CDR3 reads TGTGCCAGCAGCCCGGGGACAGGGCCCTATGGCTACACCTTC. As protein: CASSPGTGPYGYTF.

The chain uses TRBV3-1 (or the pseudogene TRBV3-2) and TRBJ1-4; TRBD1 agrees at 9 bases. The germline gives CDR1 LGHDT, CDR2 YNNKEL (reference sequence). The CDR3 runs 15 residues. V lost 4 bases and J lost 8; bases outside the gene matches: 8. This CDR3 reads CASSPPGQGCEKLFF. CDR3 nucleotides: TGTGCCAGCAGCCCTCCGGGACAGGGATGCGAAAAACTGTTTTTT.

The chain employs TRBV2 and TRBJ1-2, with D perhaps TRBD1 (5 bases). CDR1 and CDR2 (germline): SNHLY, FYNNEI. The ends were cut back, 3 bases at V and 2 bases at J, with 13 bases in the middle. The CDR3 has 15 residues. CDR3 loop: CASSESGSVNYGYTF. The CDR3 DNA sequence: TGTGCCAGCAGTGAGTCAGGGAGCGTAAACTATGGCTACACCTTC.

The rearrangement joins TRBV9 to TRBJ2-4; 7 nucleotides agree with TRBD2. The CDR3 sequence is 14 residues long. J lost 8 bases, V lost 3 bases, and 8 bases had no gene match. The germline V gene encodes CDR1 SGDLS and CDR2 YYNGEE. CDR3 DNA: TGTGCCAGCAGCGCAGCGGGGCCGCAGGACATTCAGTACTTC. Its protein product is CASSAAGPQDIQYF.

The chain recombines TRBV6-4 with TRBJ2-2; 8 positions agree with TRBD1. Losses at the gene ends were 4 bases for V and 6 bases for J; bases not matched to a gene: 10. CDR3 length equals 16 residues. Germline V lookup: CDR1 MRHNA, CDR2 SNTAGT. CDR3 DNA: TGTGCCAGCAGTGCTGGACAGGGCGACGGTCCCGGGGAGCTGTTTTTT. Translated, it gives CASSAGQGDGPGELFF.

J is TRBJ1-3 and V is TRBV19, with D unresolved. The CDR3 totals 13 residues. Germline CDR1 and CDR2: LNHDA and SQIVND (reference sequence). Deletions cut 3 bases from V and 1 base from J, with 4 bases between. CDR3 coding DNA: TGTGCCAGTAGTATCGGATCTGGAAACACCATATATTTT. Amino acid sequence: CASSIGSGNTIYF.

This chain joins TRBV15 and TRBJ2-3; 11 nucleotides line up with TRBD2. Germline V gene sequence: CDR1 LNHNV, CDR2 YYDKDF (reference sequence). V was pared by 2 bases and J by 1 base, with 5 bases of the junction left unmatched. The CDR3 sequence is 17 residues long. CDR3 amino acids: CATSRPTSGTRTDTQYF. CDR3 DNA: TGTGCCACCAGCAGACCGACTAGCGGGACCCGCACAGATACGCAGTATTTT.

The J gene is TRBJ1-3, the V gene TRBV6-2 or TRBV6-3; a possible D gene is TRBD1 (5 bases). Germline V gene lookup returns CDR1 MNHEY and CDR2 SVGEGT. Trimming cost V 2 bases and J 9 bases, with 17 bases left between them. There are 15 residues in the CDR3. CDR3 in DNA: TGTGCCAGCAGTTACCCGTATCAACAGGAAGGCACCATATATTTT. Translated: CASSYPYQQEGTIYF.

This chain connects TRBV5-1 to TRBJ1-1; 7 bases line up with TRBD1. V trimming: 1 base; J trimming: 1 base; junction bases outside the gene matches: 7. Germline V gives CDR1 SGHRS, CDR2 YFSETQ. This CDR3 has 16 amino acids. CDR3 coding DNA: TGCGCCAGCAGCTTGAATAGGGCAGGGGGGAACACTGAAGCTTTCTTT. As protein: CASSLNRAGGNTEAFF.

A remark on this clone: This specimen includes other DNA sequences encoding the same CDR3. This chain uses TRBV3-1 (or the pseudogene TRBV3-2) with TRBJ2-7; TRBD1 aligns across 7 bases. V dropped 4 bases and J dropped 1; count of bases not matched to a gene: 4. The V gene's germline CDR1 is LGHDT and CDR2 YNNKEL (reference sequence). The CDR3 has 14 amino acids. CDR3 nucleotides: TGTGCCAGCAGCCTCACAGGGGCTTCCTACGAGCAGTACTTC. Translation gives CASSLTGASYEQYF.

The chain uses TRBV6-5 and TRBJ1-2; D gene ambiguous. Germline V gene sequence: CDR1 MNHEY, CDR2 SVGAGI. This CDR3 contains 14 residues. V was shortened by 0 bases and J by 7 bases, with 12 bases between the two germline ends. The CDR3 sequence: CASSYSSGSPGYTF. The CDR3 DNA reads TGTGCCAGCAGTTACTCATCTGGGTCTCCTGGCTACACCTTC.

CDR3 sequence: CASSPQGDRAYEQYF. CDR3 coding DNA: TGTGCCAGTAGTCCTCAGGGGGATCGAGCCTACGAGCAGTACTTC. The genes are TRBV19 and TRBJ2-7, with TRBD1 matching 7 bases. CDR1 is LNHDA and CDR2 is SQIVND in the germline V gene (reference sequence). The ends lost 5 bases at V and 2 bases at J; junction bases unmatched: 9. This CDR3 spans 15 amino acids.

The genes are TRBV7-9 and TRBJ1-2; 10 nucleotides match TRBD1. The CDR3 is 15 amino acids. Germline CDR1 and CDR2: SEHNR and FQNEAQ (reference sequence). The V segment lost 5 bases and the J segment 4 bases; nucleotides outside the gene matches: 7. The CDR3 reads CASSVDRGLGYGYTF. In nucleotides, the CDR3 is TGTGCCAGCAGCGTAGACAGGGGGCTTGGCTATGGCTACACCTTC.

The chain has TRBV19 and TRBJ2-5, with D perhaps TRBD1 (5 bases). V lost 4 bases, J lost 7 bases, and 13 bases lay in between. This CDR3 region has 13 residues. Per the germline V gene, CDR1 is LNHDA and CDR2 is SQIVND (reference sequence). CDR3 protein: CASSTDTVGTQYF. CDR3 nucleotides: TGTGCCAGTAGTACGGACACCGTGGGGACCCAGTACTTC.

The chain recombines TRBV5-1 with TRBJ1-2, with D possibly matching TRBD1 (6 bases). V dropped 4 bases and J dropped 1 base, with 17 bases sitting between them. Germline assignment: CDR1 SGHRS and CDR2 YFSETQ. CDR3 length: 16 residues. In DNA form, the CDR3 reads TGCGCCAGCAGCCTGACTGGGGGCAGGGGTAACTATGGCTACACCTTC. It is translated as CASSLTGGRGNYGYTF. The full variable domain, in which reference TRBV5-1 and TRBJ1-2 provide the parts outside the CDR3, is KAGVTQTPRYLIKTRGQQVTLSCSPISGHRSVSWYQQTPGQGLQFLFEYFSETQRNKGNFPGRFSGRQFSNSRSEMNVSTLELGDSALYLCASSLTGGRGNYGYTFGSGTRLTVV.

Here the CDR3 reads CASSGGVYGYTF. The CDR3 region has the DNA TGTGCCAGCAGCGGCGGGGTTTATGGCTACACCTTC. The chain carries TRBV2 and TRBJ1-2; the D is unclear. The V and J ends lost 6 bases and 5 bases respectively, with 10 bases between them. The CDR3 spans 12 residues. Per the germline V gene, CDR1 is SNHLY and CDR2 is FYNNEI.

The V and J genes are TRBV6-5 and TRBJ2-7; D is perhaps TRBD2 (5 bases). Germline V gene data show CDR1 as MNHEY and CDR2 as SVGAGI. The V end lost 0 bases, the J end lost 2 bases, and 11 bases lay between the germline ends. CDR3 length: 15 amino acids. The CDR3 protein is CASSYSRGNPYEQYF. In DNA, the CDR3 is TGTGCCAGCAGTTACTCGAGAGGGAATCCCTACGAGCAGTACTTC.

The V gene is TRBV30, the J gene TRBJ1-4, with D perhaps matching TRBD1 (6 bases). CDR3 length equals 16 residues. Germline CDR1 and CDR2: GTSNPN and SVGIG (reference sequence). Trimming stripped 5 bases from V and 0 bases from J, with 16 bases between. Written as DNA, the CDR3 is TGTGCCTGGTCCCCCGGACAGCCTGCAACTAATGAAAAACTGTTTTTT. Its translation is CAWSPGQPATNEKLFF.

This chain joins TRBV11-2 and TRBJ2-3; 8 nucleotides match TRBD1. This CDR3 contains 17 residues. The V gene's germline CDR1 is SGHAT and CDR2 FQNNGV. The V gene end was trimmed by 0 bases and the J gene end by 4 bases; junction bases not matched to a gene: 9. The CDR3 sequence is CASSLEWGRGRADTQYF. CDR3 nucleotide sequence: TGTGCCAGCAGCTTAGAATGGGGCAGGGGGCGCGCAGATACGCAGTATTTT.

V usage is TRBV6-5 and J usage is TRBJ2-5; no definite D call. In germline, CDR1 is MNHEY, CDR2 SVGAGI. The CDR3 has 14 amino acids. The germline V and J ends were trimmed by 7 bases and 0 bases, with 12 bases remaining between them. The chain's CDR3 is CASKQSLYQETQYF. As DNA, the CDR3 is TGTGCCAGCAAACAGTCCCTGTACCAAGAGACCCAGTACTTC.

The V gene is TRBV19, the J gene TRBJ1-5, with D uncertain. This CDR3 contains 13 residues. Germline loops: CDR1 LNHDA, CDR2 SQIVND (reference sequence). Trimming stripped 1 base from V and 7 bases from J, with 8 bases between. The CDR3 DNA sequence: TGTGCCAGTAGTATAGGCGTTATCCAGCCCCAGCATTTT. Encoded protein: CASSIGVIQPQHF.

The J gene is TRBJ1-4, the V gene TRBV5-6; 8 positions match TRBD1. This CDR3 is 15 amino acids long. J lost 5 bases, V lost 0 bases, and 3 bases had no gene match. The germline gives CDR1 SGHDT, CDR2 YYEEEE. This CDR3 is CASSLGTGKNEKLFF. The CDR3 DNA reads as TGTGCCAGCAGCTTGGGGACAGGGAAAAATGAAAAACTGTTTTTT.

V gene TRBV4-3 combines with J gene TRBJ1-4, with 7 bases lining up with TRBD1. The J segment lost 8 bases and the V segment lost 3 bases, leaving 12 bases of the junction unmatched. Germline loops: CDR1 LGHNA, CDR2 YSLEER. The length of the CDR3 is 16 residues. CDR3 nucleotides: TGCGCCAGCAGCCATACAAGACAGGGTTTATACGAAAAACTGTTTTTT. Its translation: CASSHTRQGLYEKLFF.

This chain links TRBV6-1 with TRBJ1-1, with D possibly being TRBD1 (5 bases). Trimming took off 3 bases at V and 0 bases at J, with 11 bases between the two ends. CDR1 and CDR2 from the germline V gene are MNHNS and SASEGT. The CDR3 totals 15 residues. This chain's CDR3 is CASSDPGQLNTEAFF. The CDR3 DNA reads TGTGCCAGCAGTGACCCGGGGCAGTTGAACACTGAAGCTTTCTTT.